These 8 T cell receptor beta chains share one sample of origin, sequenced in a study of shared clonotypes between healthy human individuals. The data were produced by immunoSEQ multiplex PCR, yet TCRdb's version contains in-frame clones alone and is incomplete. The table shows 2 million to 2.5 million clones, with around 95% occurring only once. The sequencing input was naive CD4+ T cells sorted from blood. As for subset: CD45RA+ positively selected. The receptor source for this set is a man between 18 and 29 years old in good health.

The CDR3 nucleotides are TGTGTCGTCTTAGCGGGGGGATTAGGCAATGAGCAGTTCTTC. The encoded protein is CVVLAGGLGNEQFF. This chain joins TRBV28 and TRBJ2-1; 10 bases line up with TRBD2. The CDR3 length is 14 residues. Germline lookup yields CDR1 MDHEN and CDR2 SYDVKM.

The V gene is TRBV2, the J gene TRBJ1-2; D gene unclear. Germline V gene sequence: CDR1 SNHLY, CDR2 FYNNEI. The CDR3 is 13 amino acids. V lost 3 bases and J 4 bases, leaving 9 bases between the germline ends. CDR3 residues: CASSEAATYGYTF. DNA for the CDR3: TGTGCCAGCAGTGAGGCAGCTACCTATGGCTACACCTTC.

V gene TRBV19 combines with J gene TRBJ1-2; D is perhaps TRBD1 (6 bases). V was shortened by 7 bases and J by 5 bases, with 17 bases between the two germline ends. CDR1 LNHDA and CDR2 SQIVND come from the germline V gene (reference sequence). The CDR3 extends over 14 amino acids. In nucleotides, the CDR3 is TGTGCCAGTACCTCTCATCGGGGGGCTTATGGCTACACCTTC. Protein sequence: CASTSHRGAYGYTF.

The rearrangement links TRBV4-3 to TRBJ2-3; 10 positions agree with TRBD2. This CDR3 is built from 17 residues. Germline V gene sequence: CDR1 LGHNA, CDR2 YSLEER. V was clipped by 0 bases and J by 3 bases; unmatched bases: 6. CDR3 coding DNA: TGCGCCAGCAGCCAAGAGCTAGCGGGAGTGGTAACAGATACGCAGTATTTT. This encodes CASSQELAGVVTDTQYF.

V is TRBV28 and J is TRBJ2-5; 10 bases are a match to TRBD1. V lost 6 bases to trimming and J lost 4 bases; unmatched junction nucleotides: 8. The V gene's germline CDR1 is MDHEN and CDR2 SYDVKM. The CDR3 has 15 residues. The CDR3 here is CASSSPDRGGETQYF. In DNA form, the CDR3 reads TGTGCCAGCAGCAGTCCGGACAGGGGGGGAGAGACCCAGTACTTC. Using reference TRBV28 and TRBJ2-5 for the parts outside the CDR3, the full variable domain is DVKVTQSSRYLVKRTGEKVFLECVQDMDHENMFWYRQDPGLGLRLIYFSYDVKMKEKGDIPEGYSVSREKKERFSLILESASTNQTSMYLCASSSPDRGGETQYFGPGTRLLVL.

This chain links TRBV7-3 with TRBJ1-6, with a possible D match to TRBD1 (5 bases). Germline values: CDR1 SGHTA, CDR2 FQGTGA. Trimming removed 5 bases at V and 7 bases at J, with 12 bases between. The CDR3 is 14 residues long. CDR3 DNA: TGTGCCAGCAGCGAGAGGGGTGGGAATTCACCCCTCCACTTT. Translated, it gives CASSERGGNSPLHF.

The V call is TRBV15, the J call TRBJ2-1; no firm D call. This CDR3 region has 18 residues. The germline V gene has CDR1 LNHNV and CDR2 YYDKDF (reference sequence). V lost 4 bases and J lost 4, with 23 bases in between. The CDR3 DNA reads as TGTGCCACCAGCAATCTCGTGTTAGGACCACCGCCTTACAATGAGCAGTTCTTC. It translates to CATSNLVLGPPPYNEQFF.

The V and J genes are TRBV5-8 and TRBJ1-1; D unresolved. The V end lost 0 bases, the J end lost 10 bases, and 13 bases lay between the germline ends. Germline loops: CDR1 SGHTS, CDR2 YDEGEE. The CDR3 has 13 amino acids. The CDR3 protein is CASSLAGSATAFF. The CDR3 nucleotides read TGTGCCAGCAGCTTGGCCGGGTCGGCCACAGCTTTCTTT.